This T cell receptor beta chain is from a study of tumor-infiltrating lymphocytes in localized non-small cell lung cancer. Findings and caveats of the study: Recurrence-free survival showed no association with tumor T-cell fraction. Immunotypes IM1 and IM2 had similar TCR-derived T-cell fractions.

The method was immunoSEQ multiplex PCR; TCRdb's version includes in-frame clones alone and lacks a portion of them. This table has 15,000 or so clones, less than 55% appearing once. A note on this clone: What it binds is not known.

V shed 3 bases and J 7 bases; nucleotides not matched to a gene: 1. Germline CDR1 is LNHDA and CDR2 is SQIVND (reference sequence). CDR3 size: 13 residues. The TCR comes from a human donor with non-small cell lung cancer. This chain links TRBV19 with TRBJ2-5; 11 bases fit TRBD1. Material: lung tumor tissue. This chain's CDR3 is CASSMGQGGTQYF. The CDR3, as DNA: TGTGCCAGTAGTATGGGACAGGGGGGGACCCAGTACTTC.